The 6 T cell receptor beta chains below come from one sample, sequenced in a study of read filtering for tumor transcriptome and immune sequencing. The library was built from approximately 400 ng RNA with molecular barcoded adaptors for alpha/delta and beta/gamma chains. TCRdb reprocessed the reads with MiXCR, giving one entry per CDR3 protein. The profile shows some 140,000 distinct CDR3 sequences, roughly 13% of them singletons. Material for sequencing was a population of CD138-negative cells sorted from bone marrow. All receptors derive from a donor at least 40 years old with multiple myeloma.

This clonotype was picked up many times. This sequence joins TRBV6-2 or TRBV6-3 and TRBJ1-2, with D perhaps matching TRBD1 (5 bases). The V gene lost 7 bases and the J gene lost 2 bases, with 11 bases spanning the gap. Germline-derived CDR1 and CDR2 are MNHEY and SVGEGT. The CDR3 is made up of 13 amino acids. CDR3 in DNA: TGTGCCAGCAATGACAGAGAGAACTATGGCTACACCTTC. Its translation: CASNDRENYGYTF.

Notes on this clonotype: A much larger clone differs by one base, so this may be a read error. This chain links TRBV6-6 with TRBJ2-7; no firm D call. V lost 0 bases and J lost 2, with 8 bases in between. Germline CDR1 reads MNHNY; CDR2 reads SVGAGI (reference sequence). This CDR3 is 14 amino acids long. The CDR3 spells CASSYSTRPYEQYF. The CDR3 DNA reads as TGTGCCAGCAGTTACTCGACACGACCCTACGAGCAGTACTTC.

This clonotype has a count of ten or more. The V call is TRBV7-2, the J call TRBJ2-1; the D gene is possibly TRBD2 (5 bases). V dropped 3 bases and J dropped 0 bases, with 9 bases sitting between them. There are 15 residues in the CDR3. Looked up from germline, CDR1 is SGHTA and CDR2 is FQGNSA. In nucleotides, the CDR3 is TGTGCCAGCAGCTTTAGCGCTAGCTCCTACAATGAGCAGTTCTTC. It translates to CASSFSASSYNEQFF.

This clonotype was seen at least ten times. The chain uses TRBV24-1 and TRBJ2-1; possibly TRBD1 for D (5 bases). The CDR3 loop spans 12 amino acids. CDR1 and CDR2 from the germline V gene are KGHDR and SFDVKD. V lost 5 bases, J lost 6 bases, and 7 bases lay in between. DNA of the CDR3: TGTGCCACCAGTGGACAGCCCAATGAGCAGTTCTTC. Translated, it gives CATSGQPNEQFF.

This clonotype was counted a few times. One end of the junction fails to match germline, which may point to a read error. The chain employs TRBV12-3 or TRBV12-4 and TRBJ2-3; D tentatively fits TRBD1 or TRBD2 (5 bases each). The CDR3 is 15 residues long. CDR3 protein: CASSPSGPSTGTQYF. Here the CDR3 DNA reads TGTGCCAGCAGCCCATCAGGTCCTAGCACAGGTACGCAGTATTTT.

In this sample, this clonotype turned up many times. The chain joins TRBV6-2 or TRBV6-3 to TRBJ2-1, with D unresolved. The germline V gene encodes CDR1 MNHEY and CDR2 SVGEGT. Trimming cost V 5 bases and J 8 bases, with 13 bases left between them. The CDR3 runs 13 residues. In DNA form, the CDR3 reads TGTGCCAGCAGTCAGGCATTTCCGGATGAGCAGTTCTTC. It codes for CASSQAFPDEQFF.